The rows below give T cell receptor beta chains drawn from one sample of a study of breast tumors, draining lymph nodes, adjacent tissues. TCRdb independently ran MiXCR on the multiplex PCR reads; one entry per CDR3 protein. The sample lists approximately 210,000 distinct CDR3 sequences; 32% were seen once. Sequencing used axillary lymph node tissue. Receptors were obtained from a female donor with breast cancer. Some clones in this sample may be carry-over from other donors' samples. Both conserved end residues are part of each CDR3. Each record gives: J gene, clone size, V gene, CDR3 length, D gene, CDR3 DNA, CDR3 protein. The D gene is left open where the match is weak. A row's size may be missing; if present it is once, few, many or a size class.

TRBJ1-6,many,TRBV2,15,.,TGTGCCAGCAACCTCCTCCGGGTCCTCAATTCACCCCTCCACTTT,CASNLLRVLNSPLHF
TRBJ2-3,.,TRBV25-1,15,.,TGTGCCAGCAGTGCTAGTGCCTCGCGCATGGATACGCAGTATTTT,CASSASASRMDTQYF
TRBJ1-3,.,TRBV6-6,14,.,TGTGCCAGCAGTCACCAGGGAATTGGAAACACCATATATTTT,CASSHQGIGNTIYF
TRBJ2-1,many,TRBV5-5,13,TRBD2,TGTGCCAGCAGCCCTTGGACTAGGGTTGAGCAGTTCTTC,CASSPWTRVEQFF
TRBJ2-5,many,TRBV10-3,14,TRBD1,TGTGCCATCAGGCCGGGACAGTTACAAGAGACCCAGTACTTC,CAIRPGQLQETQYF
TRBJ2-1,.,TRBV28,15,TRBD2,TGTGCCAGCAGTCCCCCGGGCGGGCTAGCGGGAGTGCAGTTCTTC,CASSPPGGLAGVQFF
TRBJ2-5,many,TRBV20-1,16,TRBD2,TGCAGTGCTAGAGCGAGGGGAATAGCGGGTCCCGAGACCCAGTACTTC,CSARARGIAGPETQYF
TRBJ2-3,many,TRBV9,13,.,TGTGCCAGCAGTAACGGGGGCACAGATACGCAGTATTTT,CASSNGGTDTQYF
TRBJ2-7,.,TRBV7-2,12,.,TGTGCCAGCAGTTCCCAGGGGACCGAGCAGTACTTC,CASSSQGTEQYF
TRBJ2-3,many,TRBV20-1,14,.,TGCAGTGCTAGACTGGGGGGGGGCGGCGATACGCAGTATTTT,CSARLGGGGDTQYF
TRBJ2-5,.,TRBV7-9,16,TRBD2,TGTGCCAGCAGCAGCCCGGGACTAGCGGTCCAAGAGACCCAGTACTTC,CASSSPGLAVQETQYF
TRBJ2-3,many,TRBV3-1,13,.,TGTGCCAGCAGCCAAGACCGCGGGGATACGCAGTATTTT,CASSQDRGDTQYF
TRBJ2-5,.,TRBV6-6,14,TRBD1,TGTGCCAGCAGTACCTCCCGGGACAGGGAGACCCAGTACTTC,CASSTSRDRETQYF
TRBJ2-7,.,TRBV4-3,15,TRBD1,TGCGCCAGCAGCCTAGCAGGGGGCCAACGATACGAGCAGTACTTC,CASSLAGGQRYEQYF
TRBJ1-5,many,TRBV24-1,15,TRBD1,TGTGCCACCAGTGATAAATCAGGGGGAAATCAGCCCCAGCATTTT,CATSDKSGGNQPQHF
TRBJ2-5,many,TRBV20-1,13,TRBD1,TGCAGTGCTACCCCACAGGGGGCCGAGACCCAGTACTTC,CSATPQGAETQYF
TRBJ2-1,many,TRBV7-2,16,TRBD2,TGTGCCAGCAGCTTAGTGGGTACTAGCGGGAGGGGTGAGCAGTTCTTC,CASSLVGTSGRGEQFF
TRBJ1-2,many,TRBV20-1,14,.,TGCAGTGCTCCGGACAGTTTCCTCAACTATGGCTACACCTTC,CSAPDSFLNYGYTF
TRBJ2-7,many,TRBV6-1,15,.,TGTGCCAGCAGGACAGGATCGAGCTATCCCTACGAGCAGTACTTC,CASRTGSSYPYEQYF
TRBJ1-6,.,TRBV24-1,9,.,TGTCCCTATAATTCACCCCTCCACTTT,CPYNSPLHF
TRBJ1-6,once,TRBV7-2,13,.,TGTGCCAGCAGCTTATGGCCTAATTCACCCCTCCACTTT,CASSLWPNSPLHF
TRBJ2-1,many,TRBV29-1,14,.,TGCAGCGTTGAAGTTTCCCAGTCTGGAGGTGAGCAGTTCTTC,CSVEVSQSGGEQFF
TRBJ1-2,many,TRBV7-9,18,TRBD1,TGTGCCAGCAGCTTTACGGGGACAGGGGGCTTTGCTAACTATGGCTACACCTTC,CASSFTGTGGFANYGYTF
TRBJ2-7,.,TRBV6-1,15,TRBD1,TGTGCCAGCAGTCACCCTCGGGACAGGGGGCACGAGCAGTACTTC,CASSHPRDRGHEQYF
TRBJ2-1,many,TRBV29-1,10,.,TGCAGCGGTTATTACAATGAGCAGTTCTTC,CSGYYNEQFF
TRBJ2-1,.,TRBV29-1,17,TRBD2,TGCAGCGTCATCCTTCGCTGGGTGACTAGCGGTTCTAATGAGCAGTTCTTC,CSVILRWVTSGSNEQFF
TRBJ2-7,many,TRBV11-3,14,TRBD2,TGTGCCAGCGGCCGCCGGGACTATCTTTACGAGCAGTACTTC,CASGRRDYLYEQYF
TRBJ1-3,many,TRBV5-6,14,TRBD1,TGTGCCAGCAGCTCGGACAGGTTTGGAAACACCATATATTTT,CASSSDRFGNTIYF
TRBJ1-5,many,TRBV6-1,13,TRBD1,TGTGCCAGCATTTCAGGGGGAAATCAGCCCCAGCATTTT,CASISGGNQPQHF
TRBJ2-2,many,TRBV5-1,12,.,TGCGCCAGCAGTAGTCTCACCGGGGAGCTGTTTTTT,CASSSLTGELFF
TRBJ1-4,many,TRBV7-9,14,.,TGTGCCAGCAGCTGGACGGGGACTAATGAAAAACTGTTTTTT,CASSWTGTNEKLFF
TRBJ1-3,many,TRBV9,14,.,TGTGCCAGCAGCGGACAGGCCTCTGGAAACACCATATATTTT,CASSGQASGNTIYF
TRBJ2-5,.,TRBV7-2,14,.,TGTGCCAGCAGCTTTCAGGAATCTGTGGAGACCCAGTACTTC,CASSFQESVETQYF
TRBJ2-7,many,TRBV20-1,15,TRBD1,TGCAGTGCTAGAGATACAGGGGGATTCTCCTACGAGCAGTACTTC,CSARDTGGFSYEQYF
TRBJ2-7,many,TRBV5-1,15,.,TGCGCCAGCAGCCCAGGCCTTATAACCTCCTACGAGCAGTACTTC,CASSPGLITSYEQYF
TRBJ2-2,many,TRBV19,15,.,TGTGCCAGTAGTATTGTGAGCGGCTTCGGCCGGGAGCTGTTTTTT,CASSIVSGFGRELFF
TRBJ2-5,many,TRBV11-2,17,TRBD2,TGTGCCAGCAGCTCCCGGACTAGCGGGAGGGCCCCAGAGACCCAGTACTTC,CASSSRTSGRAPETQYF
TRBJ2-3,many,TRBV5-6,16,.,TGTGCCAGCAGCTTGGTGAGACAGTTATCCACAGATACGCAGTATTTT,CASSLVRQLSTDTQYF
TRBJ1-3,.,TRBV9,14,.,TGTGCCAGCAGCGTAGGATCAGGGGGAAACACCATATATTTT,CASSVGSGGNTIYF
TRBJ2-7,.,TRBV11-2,16,TRBD1,TGTGCCAGCAGCTTTTCTCCCGGGACAGGGTGGTACGAGCAGTACTTC,CASSFSPGTGWYEQYF
TRBJ1-5,.,TRBV19,14,.,TGTGCCAGCGGCGAGGTACGAACCAATCAGCCCCAGCATTTT,CASGEVRTNQPQHF
TRBJ2-4,many,TRBV7-8,16,TRBD1,TGTGCCAGCAGCTTACGGGACAGGACCGTGGGATACATTCAGTACTTC,CASSLRDRTVGYIQYF
TRBJ2-1,many,TRBV7-2,15,.,TGTGCCAGCAGCCTCCGGCTGGACTGGAACAATGAGCAGTTCTTC,CASSLRLDWNNEQFF
TRBJ2-4,.,TRBV6-1,15,.,TGTGCCAGCAGTGAAGCCCCCCAAGCCAAAAACATTCAGTACTTC,CASSEAPQAKNIQYF
TRBJ1-3,many,TRBV6-5,15,TRBD1,TGTGCCAGCAGTTACGGACAGGGTGTTGGAAACACCATATATTTT,CASSYGQGVGNTIYF